The present T cell receptor (beta chain) was sequenced within a study of OX40 agonist ivuxolimab in advanced cancers. Background on the whole study: The costimulatory receptor OX40 (CD134) was targeted by ivuxolimab, a fully human IgG2 agonistic monoclonal antibody. In the dose-escalation cohort, approximately 82% of patients were male, and the mean age was approximately 60 years with a range of roughly 20 to 85. Patients were allowed to have had prior anti-PD-1, anti-PD-L1 or anti-CTLA-4 therapy, and approximately 39% of the dose-escalation patients had been treated with checkpoint inhibitors. The purpose of peripheral TCRbeta sequencing was to test whether ivuxolimab changed TCR sequence diversity and led to clonal T-cell expansion. Partial responses were achieved by three dose-escalation patients, of whom one had hepatocellular carcinoma and two had cutaneous melanoma. Of the approximately 50 dose-escalation patients, hepatocellular carcinoma was present in roughly 19, melanoma in approximately 15, renal cell carcinoma in 9 and head and neck cancer in 9. The monotherapy dose-escalation portion (N ≈ 56 patients) of the phase I ivuxolimab trial is reported in the paper. Intravenous ivuxolimab was administered to patients every 2 weeks at six dose levels: 0.01, 0.1, 0.3, 1.5, 3 and 10 mg/kg.

For sequencing of the TCRbeta CDR3 region, genomic DNA was extracted from the sorted cells. TCRbeta CDR3 regions were sequenced using the immunoSEQ Assay. TCRdb stores this immuneACCESS table with in-frame sequences only. Part of the clones is absent; in the studies checked, under half of the shortfall reflects unresolved V genes, and no reason is known for the rest. The sample includes tens of thousands of clones, with approximately 86% observed a single time. The ten largest clones capture 3% to 3.5% of the sample. The trial excluded patients who had a history of autoimmune disease or were on systemic immunosuppression. Peripheral blood for TCR sequencing was drawn from every dose cohort at baseline, at cycle 4 day 1 and at cycle 7 day 1. Samples were obtained from an open-label, multicenter, first-in-human phase I dose-escalation trial of ivuxolimab. Adults with locally advanced or metastatic melanoma, renal cell, hepatocellular, or head and neck squamous cell carcinoma were enrolled in the trial. CD4+ and CD8+ T cells were sorted separately from peripheral blood before TCR sequencing.

In the case of this clone: The antigen it recognizes is unknown. It has no much larger one-base neighbor in the sample; base qualities were not kept.

Beyond this particular receptor, the publication reports: After ivuxolimab, expanded clones were on average more numerous among CD8+ T cells than among CD4+ T cells. Low levels of normalized T-cell clonal expansion were also shown by some nonresponding patients. In the 0.1-3.0 mg/kg groups, partial responders had among the lowest normalized peripheral clonal expansion, particularly in CD8+ T cells. The antigen specificity of the peripheral T cells that underwent clonal expansion was not determined. At doses from 0.1 to 3.0 mg/kg, clonal expansion was seen in both CD4+ and CD8+ blood T cells between baseline and week 6.

The CDR3 covers 11 residues, taking in both the cysteine and the phenylalanine. Only CDR3 DNA is held: 33 bases, read in frame from base 1. CDR1 and CDR2 are read off the germline V gene (reference sequence) as LNHDA and SQIVND. The trim is 6 bases for V and 4 bases for J, with a gap of 6 bases between the germline ends. This TCR was recovered from an adult with an advanced solid tumor such as melanoma, head and neck, liver or kidney cancer. This receptor chain uses TRBV19 and TRBJ1-1; confidence is insufficient to name the D gene. The sample here was CD4+ or CD8+ T cells sorted from blood, taken in a trial of the OX40 agonist ivuxolimab. The nucleotide sequence is given as TGTGCCAGTAGAGAGTCCACTGAAGCTTTCTTT. It is translated as CASRESTEAFF.